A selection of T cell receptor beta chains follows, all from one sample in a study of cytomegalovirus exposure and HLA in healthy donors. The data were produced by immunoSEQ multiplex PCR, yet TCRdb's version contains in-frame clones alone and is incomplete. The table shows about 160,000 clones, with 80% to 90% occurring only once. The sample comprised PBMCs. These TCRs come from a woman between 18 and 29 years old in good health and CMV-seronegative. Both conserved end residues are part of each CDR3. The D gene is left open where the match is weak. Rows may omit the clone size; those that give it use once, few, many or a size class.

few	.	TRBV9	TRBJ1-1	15	CASSVDGSENTEAFF	TGTGCCAGCAGCGTAGATGGCTCCGAGAACACTGAAGCTTTCTTT
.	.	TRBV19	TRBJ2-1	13	CASTASSYNEQFF	TGTGCCAGTACAGCGAGCTCCTACAATGAGCAGTTCTTC
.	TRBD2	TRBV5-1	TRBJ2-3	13	CASSPTSGDTQYF	TGCGCCAGCAGCCCTACTAGCGGTGATACGCAGTATTTT
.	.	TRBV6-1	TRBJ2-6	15	CASMEEDSGANVLTF	TGTGCCAGCATGGAAGAGGACTCTGGGGCCAACGTCCTGACTTTC
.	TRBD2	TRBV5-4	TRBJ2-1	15	CASSPGTSWGNEQFF	TGTGCCAGCAGCCCAGGGACTAGCTGGGGCAATGAGCAGTTCTTC
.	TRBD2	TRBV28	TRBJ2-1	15	CASSGSSGIRNEQFF	TGTGCCAGCAGTGGTAGTAGCGGGATAAGGAATGAGCAGTTCTTC
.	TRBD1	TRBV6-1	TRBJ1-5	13	CASGGTGSRPQHF	TGTGCCAGCGGGGGGACAGGTAGTCGGCCCCAGCATTTT
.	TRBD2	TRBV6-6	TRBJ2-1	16	CASSYWPGGPHNEQFF	TGTGCCAGCAGTTACTGGCCGGGAGGGCCACACAATGAGCAGTTCTTC
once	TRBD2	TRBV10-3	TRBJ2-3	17	CAITGTSAYSSTDTQYF	TGTGCCATAACCGGGACTAGCGCCTATTCAAGCACAGATACGCAGTATTTT
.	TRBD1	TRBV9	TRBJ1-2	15	CASSEPQGAVGGYTF	TGTGCCAGCAGCGAACCGCAGGGGGCAGTGGGTGGCTACACCTTC
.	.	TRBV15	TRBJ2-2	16	CATSGEHYSGTGELFF	TGTGCCACCAGCGGAGAGCATTACTCGGGCACCGGGGAGCTGTTTTTT
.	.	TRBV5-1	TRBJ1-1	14	CASSPRDGGTEAFF	TGCGCCAGCAGTCCCAGGGACGGGGGCACTGAAGCTTTCTTT
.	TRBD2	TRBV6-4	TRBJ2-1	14	CASSPQVLAGVKFF	TGTGCCAGCAGTCCTCAAGTACTAGCGGGAGTTAAGTTCTTC
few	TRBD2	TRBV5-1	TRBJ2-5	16	CASSLLAGGGQETQYF	TGCGCCAGCAGCTTACTAGCGGGAGGGGGCCAAGAGACCCAGTACTTC
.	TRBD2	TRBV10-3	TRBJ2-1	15	CAISEREGFYNEQFF	TGTGCCATCAGTGAGCGGGAGGGTTTCTACAATGAGCAGTTCTTC
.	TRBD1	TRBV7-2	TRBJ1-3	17	CASSPYLGTGSGNTIYF	TGTGCCAGCAGCCCTTACCTCGGGACAGGCTCTGGAAACACCATATATTTT
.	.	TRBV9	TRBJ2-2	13	CASQSGDTGELFF	TGTGCCAGCCAATCGGGAGACACCGGGGAGCTGTTTTTT
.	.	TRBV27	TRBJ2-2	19	CASSPLGTYRERNTGELFF	TGTGCCAGCAGTCCGTTAGGGACCTACAGGGAGCGCAACACCGGGGAGCTGTTTTTT
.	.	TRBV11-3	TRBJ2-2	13	CASSPQGTGELFF	TGTGCCAGCAGCCCCCAGGGTACCGGGGAGCTGTTTTTT
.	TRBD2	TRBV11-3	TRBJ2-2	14	CASSGGANTGELFF	TGTGCCAGCAGCGGGGGGGCGAACACCGGGGAGCTGTTTTTT
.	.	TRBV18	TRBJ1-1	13	CASSPRQNTEAFF	TGTGCCAGCTCACCACGGCAGAACACTGAAGCTTTCTTT
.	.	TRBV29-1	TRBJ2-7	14	CSVALSGRLSEQYF	TGCAGCGTTGCTTTATCCGGGAGACTCAGCGAGCAGTACTTC
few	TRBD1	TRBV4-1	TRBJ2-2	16	CASSQGQGSGTGELFF	TGCGCCAGCAGCCAAGGACAGGGTTCGGGCACCGGGGAGCTGTTTTTT
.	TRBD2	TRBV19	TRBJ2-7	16	CASRRTLAGDSYEQYF	TGTGCCAGCAGAAGAACACTAGCGGGAGACTCCTACGAGCAGTACTTC
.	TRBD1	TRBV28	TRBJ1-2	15	CASSFGQGSTYGYTF	TGTGCCAGCAGTTTCGGACAGGGGTCGACCTATGGCTACACCTTC
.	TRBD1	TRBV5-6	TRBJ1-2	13	CASTLGQGYGYTF	TGTGCCAGCACTTTGGGACAGGGCTATGGCTACACCTTC
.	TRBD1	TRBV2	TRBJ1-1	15	CASSEFNRGGTEAFF	TGTGCCAGCAGTGAATTTAACAGGGGAGGCACTGAAGCTTTCTTT
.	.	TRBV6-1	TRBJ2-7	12	CASSESVYEQYF	TGTGCCAGCAGTGAATCGGTTTACGAGCAGTACTTC
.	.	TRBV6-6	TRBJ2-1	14	CASQRGGTYNEQFF	TGTGCCAGCCAAAGGGGCGGGACCTACAATGAGCAGTTCTTC
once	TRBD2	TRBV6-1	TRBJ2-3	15	CASRMKAGGADTQYF	TGTGCCAGCAGAATGAAAGCGGGAGGAGCAGATACGCAGTATTTT
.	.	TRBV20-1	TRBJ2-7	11	CSPRGFYEQYF	TGCAGTCCGCGCGGTTTCTACGAGCAGTACTTC
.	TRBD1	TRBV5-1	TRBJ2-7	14	CASSLGQGVNEQYF	TGCGCCAGCAGCTTGGGACAGGGTGTCAACGAGCAGTACTTC
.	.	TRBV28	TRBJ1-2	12	CASSSPGYGYTF	TGTGCCAGCAGTTCCCCCGGCTATGGCTACACCTTC
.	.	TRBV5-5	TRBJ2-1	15	CASSLGRVLGNEQFF	TGTGCCAGCAGCTTGGGCAGGGTCCTGGGCAATGAGCAGTTCTTC
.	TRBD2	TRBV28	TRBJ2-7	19	CASSQLQGTSGSPGWEQYF	TGTGCCAGCAGTCAACTACAGGGAACCAGCGGGAGCCCCGGGTGGGAGCAGTACTTC
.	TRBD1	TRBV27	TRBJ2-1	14	CASSLWDRADEQFF	TGTGCCAGCAGTCTCTGGGACAGGGCAGATGAGCAGTTCTTC
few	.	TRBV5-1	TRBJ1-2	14	CASSLAAGDDGYTF	TGCGCCAGCAGCTTGGCCGCAGGGGACGATGGCTACACCTTC
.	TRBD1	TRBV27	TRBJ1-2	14	CASSVDRDGYGYTF	TGTGCCAGCAGTGTGGACAGGGATGGATATGGCTACACCTTC
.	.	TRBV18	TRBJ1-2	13	CASSPTDLYGYTF	TGTGCCAGCTCACCGACAGACCTCTATGGCTACACCTTC
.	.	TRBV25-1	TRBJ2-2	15	CASSEYPLAGGELFF	TGTGCCAGCAGTGAATATCCTCTAGCTGGCGGGGAGCTGTTTTTT
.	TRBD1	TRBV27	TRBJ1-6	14	CASRPGQGGLPLHF	TGTGCCTCCCGTCCGGGACAGGGGGGGTTACCCCTCCACTTT